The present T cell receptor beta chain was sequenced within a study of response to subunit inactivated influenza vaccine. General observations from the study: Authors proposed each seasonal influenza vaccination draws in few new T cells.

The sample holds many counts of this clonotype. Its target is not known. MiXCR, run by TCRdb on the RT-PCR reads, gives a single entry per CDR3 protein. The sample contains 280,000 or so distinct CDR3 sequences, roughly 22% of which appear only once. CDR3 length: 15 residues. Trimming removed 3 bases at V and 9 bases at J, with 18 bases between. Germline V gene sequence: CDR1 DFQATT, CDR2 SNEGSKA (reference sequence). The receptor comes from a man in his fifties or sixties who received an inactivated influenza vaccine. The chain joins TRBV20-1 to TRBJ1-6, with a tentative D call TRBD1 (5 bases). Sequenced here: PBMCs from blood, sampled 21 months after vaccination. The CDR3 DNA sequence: TGCAGTGCTAGTATTCCAGGGAGGGTTTCTTCACCCCTCCACTTT. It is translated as CSASIPGRVSSPLHF.